A single sample is the source of the 27 T cell receptor beta chains below, sequenced in a study of cytomegalovirus exposure and HLA in healthy donors. Researchers ran the PCR with 60 Vbeta and 13 Jbeta primers. TCRdb's copy holds only in-frame clones and misses some; the assay was immunoSEQ multiplex PCR. This table holds roughly 170,000 clones, 75% found once. The specimen was PBMCs. The source of these receptors is a female donor in good health and CMV-seronegative.

J is TRBJ1-1 and V is TRBV19; 7 nucleotides agree with TRBD1. Unmatched junction bases numbered 3, after V lost 9 bases and J lost 5 bases. The CDR3 spans 11 residues. Germline loops: CDR1 LNHDA, CDR2 SQIVND (reference sequence). The CDR3 sequence: CASAGGTEAFF. CDR3 DNA: TGTGCCAGCGCAGGGGGAACTGAAGCTTTCTTT.

J is TRBJ2-7 and V is TRBV4-2; tentative D call: TRBD2 (5 bases). The germline V gene has CDR1 LGHNA and CDR2 YNFKEQ. This CDR3 is 14 amino acids long. The V end was cut by 3 bases, the J end by 2 bases, with 11 bases between. CDR3 in amino acids: CASSQAGLPYEQYF. The CDR3 DNA follows: TGTGCCAGCAGCCAGGCGGGTCTGCCCTACGAGCAGTACTTC.

This clone was picked up a small number of times. The chain couples TRBV5-4 to TRBJ2-1, with TRBD2 as a possible D gene (5 bases). CDR1 and CDR2 from the germline V gene are SGHNT and YYREEE (reference sequence). V was cut by 4 bases and J by 0 bases, with 11 bases left in between. The CDR3 is made up of 15 amino acids. The CDR3 sequence is CASSSGRGSYNEQFF. For the CDR3, the DNA is TGTGCCAGCAGCAGCGGACGCGGCTCCTACAATGAGCAGTTCTTC.

This clone was counted only a few times. This chain joins TRBV7-9 and TRBJ2-7, with D possibly being TRBD2 (5 bases). This CDR3 is 14 amino acids long. V lost 3 bases and J 4 bases, leaving 13 bases between the germline ends. The V gene's germline CDR1 is SEHNR and CDR2 FQNEAQ (reference sequence). The CDR3 DNA reads as TGTGCCAGCAGCTTGTCAGCGGTGAAGTACGAGCAGTACTTC. Its protein is CASSLSAVKYEQYF. The whole variable domain, filled in from reference TRBV7-9 and TRBJ2-7, reads DTGVSQNPRHKITKRGQNVTFRCDPISEHNRLYWYRQTLGQGPEFLTYFQNEAQLEKSRLLSDRFSAERPKGSFSTLEIQRTEQGDSAMYLCASSLSAVKYEQYFGPGTRLTVT.

This CDR3 is CATDLTGGVNQPQHF. CDR3 in DNA: TGTGCCACGGACTTGACAGGGGGTGTCAATCAGCCCCAGCATTTT. The chain combines TRBV15 with TRBJ1-5, with 9 bases matching TRBD1. The germline gives CDR1 LNHNV, CDR2 YYDKDF (reference sequence). V lost 9 bases to trimming and J lost 3 bases; unmatched junction nucleotides: 9. This CDR3 is built from 15 residues.

The count of this clone is one. This chain links TRBV19 with TRBJ1-2; 7 positions agree with TRBD1. V was pared by 10 bases and J by 7 bases, with 9 bases of the junction left unmatched. CDR3 size: 12 residues. CDR1 and CDR2 from the germline V gene are LNHDA and SQIVND (reference sequence). The CDR3 region has the DNA TGTGCCACCCAAAAGGGGGCATCTGGCTACACCTTC. Its protein product is CATQKGASGYTF.

The rearrangement links TRBV28 to TRBJ1-6; D remains ambiguous. The CDR3 is 13 residues long. Per the germline V gene, CDR1 is MDHEN and CDR2 is SYDVKM. V lost 7 bases to trimming and J lost 10 bases, with 14 bases between them. CDR3 amino acids: CASNQGGRSPLHF. The CDR3 region has the DNA TGTGCCAGCAATCAAGGAGGTAGATCACCCCTCCACTTT.

Worth noting for this clone: Lacking the conserved final phenylalanine or tryptophan, this CDR3 likely reflects a read error. The chain recombines TRBV19 with TRBJ1-4, with 7 bases fitting TRBD1. Trimming took 4 bases from V and 8 from J; bases not matched to a gene: 10. The germline CDR1 and CDR2 sequences are LNHDA and SQIVND (reference sequence). The CDR3 sequence is 15 residues long. The CDR3 sequence: CASSTRTGVIEKLFL. DNA of the CDR3: TGTGCCAGTAGTACGCGGACAGGTGTAATCGAAAAACTGTTTCTT.

This chain connects TRBV2 to TRBJ2-7; a weak D match, TRBD2 (5 bases). This CDR3 has 15 amino acids. Between the trimmed V and J ends, which lost 6 bases and 0 bases, there was a span of 15 bases. CDR1 is SNHLY, CDR2 FYNNEI, per germline. The DNA of the CDR3 is TGTGCCAGCAGCCCCTGGGGAGCTAGCTCCTACGAGCAGTACTTC. It encodes CASSPWGASSYEQYF.

The genes are TRBV4-2 and TRBJ2-3, with TRBD2 identical over 7 bases. Germline CDR1 LGHNA, CDR2 YNFKEQ. The length of the CDR3 is 16 residues. With 0 bases clipped from V and 6 bases from J, the junction kept 9 bases outside the gene matches. CDR3 DNA: TGTGCCAGCAGCCAAGAATCGGAACGGGAGGCGGATACGCAGTATTTT. Translation: CASSQESEREADTQYF.

The V call is TRBV28, the J call TRBJ2-1, with 8 bases identical to TRBD2. The CDR3 is 14 amino acids. Germline V lookup: CDR1 MDHEN, CDR2 SYDVKM. With V trimmed by 8 bases and J by 7 bases, 10 bases remained unmatched. The CDR3 reads CASSPGGSLNEQFF. The CDR3 coding sequence is TGTGCCAGCTCGCCGGGGGGGAGTTTGAATGAGCAGTTCTTC.

A few counts support this clone. Other DNA sequences within the sample encode an identical CDR3. The CDR3 reads CASSDEGDYGYTF. CDR3 sequence (DNA): TGTGCCAGCAGTGATGAGGGCGACTATGGCTACACCTTC. The rearrangement joins TRBV2 to TRBJ1-2, with unresolved D. The CDR3 spans 13 residues. V was clipped by 3 bases and J by 3 bases, with 8 bases between them. The germline V gene encodes CDR1 SNHLY and CDR2 FYNNEI.

This rearrangement joins TRBV28 to TRBJ2-5, with TRBD1 matching 10 bases. Germline CDR1 MDHEN, CDR2 SYDVKM. J lost 1 base, V lost 5 bases, and 4 bases had no gene match. This CDR3 has 15 residues. CDR3 nucleotide sequence: TGTGCCAGCAGTGAGGGACAGGGGTCCCAAGAGACCCAGTACTTC. It encodes CASSEGQGSQETQYF.

Concerning this clone itself: Other DNA sequences in this specimen translate into the identical CDR3. The chain links TRBV5-1 to TRBJ2-7; 11 bases line up with TRBD2. CDR1 SGHRS and CDR2 YFSETQ come from the germline V gene. The length of the CDR3 is 16 residues. Losses at the gene ends were 7 bases for V and 6 bases for J; bases not matched to a gene: 15. CDR3 amino acids: CASGSRGTSGGGEQYF. The CDR3 nucleotides are TGCGCCAGCGGCTCCCGGGGGACTAGCGGCGGTGGCGAGCAGTACTTC.

V and J are TRBV4-3 and TRBJ2-6; 13 nucleotides line up with TRBD2. Germline lookup yields CDR1 LGHNA and CDR2 YSLEER. The CDR3 covers 19 residues. After removal of 4 bases from V and 0 bases from J, the junction contained 6 bases not matched to a gene. The CDR3 nucleotides are TGCGCCAGCAGCCCCGGACTAGCGGGGGCCCTCTCTGGGGCCAACGTCCTGACTTTC. It is translated as CASSPGLAGALSGANVLTF.

The chain has TRBV29-1 and TRBJ1-1; 9 positions match TRBD1. This CDR3 region has 13 residues. Per the germline V gene, CDR1 is SQVTM and CDR2 is ANQGSEA. The V segment lost 8 bases and the J segment 2 bases; nucleotides outside the gene matches: 6. The CDR3 region is CSIQDRGNTEAFF. The DNA of the CDR3 is TGCAGCATCCAGGACAGGGGAAACACTGAAGCTTTCTTT. The full variable domain, its missing parts supplied by reference TRBV29-1 and TRBJ1-1, is SAVISQKPSRDICQRGTSLTIQCQVDSQVTMMFWYRQQPGQSLTLIATANQGSEATYESGFVIDKFPISRPNLTFSTLTVSNMSPEDSSIYLCSIQDRGNTEAFFGQGTRLTVV.

This clone was detected a few times. The chain recombines TRBV7-9 with TRBJ1-6; unclear D gene. CDR3 length equals 13 residues. Trimming removed 1 base at V and 9 bases at J, with 7 bases between. Germline CDR1 and CDR2: SEHNR and FQNEAQ (reference sequence). The DNA of the CDR3 is TGTGCCAGCAGCTTAGAACTCGGTTCACCCCTCCACTTT. This translates into CASSLELGSPLHF.

V and J are TRBV27 and TRBJ2-7; D gene unclear. The CDR3 is 13 residues long. V lost 2 bases and J lost 3, with 8 bases in between. Germline V gene data show CDR1 as MNHEY and CDR2 as SMNVEV (reference sequence). CDR3 sequence reads: CASSLMGSYEQYF. Written as DNA, the CDR3 is TGTGCCAGCAGTTTAATGGGCAGCTACGAGCAGTACTTC.

The chain has TRBV9 and TRBJ1-3, with 7 bases fitting TRBD1. The CDR3 covers 15 residues. The V gene's germline CDR1 is SGDLS and CDR2 YYNGEE. Trimming took 3 bases from V and 7 from J; bases not matched to a gene: 10. The CDR3 nucleotides are TGTGCCAGCAGCGAAGACAGGGCTGGTTGGAACACCATATATTTT. It encodes CASSEDRAGWNTIYF.

The chain joins TRBV29-1 to TRBJ1-1; D not certain. V dropped 2 bases and J dropped 0 bases, with 4 bases sitting between them. CDR3 length equals 12 residues. Germline V gives CDR1 SQVTM, CDR2 ANQGSEA. The CDR3 is CSVENMNTEAFF. The DNA for the CDR3 is TGCAGCGTTGAAAACATGAACACTGAAGCTTTCTTT. The full variable domain, rest sourced from reference TRBV29-1 and TRBJ1-1, is SAVISQKPSRDICQRGTSLTIQCQVDSQVTMMFWYRQQPGQSLTLIATANQGSEATYESGFVIDKFPISRPNLTFSTLTVSNMSPEDSSIYLCSVENMNTEAFFGQGTRLTVV.

The chain couples TRBV28 to TRBJ1-2; 7 bases agree with TRBD1. Per germline, CDR1 MDHEN and CDR2 SYDVKM. With 2 bases clipped from V and 7 bases from J, the junction kept 7 bases outside the gene matches. The CDR3 length is 14 residues. The CDR3 is CASSLGGGAGGYTF. The CDR3 bases are TGTGCCAGCAGTTTAGGAGGGGGCGCCGGTGGCTACACCTTC.

This CDR3 reads CASSHQGLPTDTQYF. Written as DNA, the CDR3 is TGTGCCAGCAGCCATCAGGGGCTCCCCACAGATACGCAGTATTTT. This chain uses TRBV27 with TRBJ2-3, with a possible D match to TRBD1 (6 bases). The germline gives CDR1 MNHEY, CDR2 SMNVEV (reference sequence). The CDR3 consists of 15 residues. The germline V and J ends were trimmed by 6 bases and 2 bases, with 15 bases remaining between them.

To note about this clone: The same CDR3 is also encoded by other DNA sequences in this sample. The chain employs TRBV5-1 and TRBJ2-7; 7 nucleotides line up with TRBD1. The CDR3 is 16 amino acids. Germline trimming cut 3 bases from V and 2 bases from J; bases unmatched to any gene: 11. CDR1 and CDR2 from the germline V gene are SGHRS and YFSETQ. The CDR3 here is CASSSYRDRGPYEQYF. The DNA for the CDR3 is TGCGCCAGCAGCTCATACCGGGACAGAGGCCCCTACGAGCAGTACTTC.

Concerning this clone itself: Germline and junction disagree at one end, which may indicate a read error. The chain couples TRBV27 to TRBJ1-6; TRBD1 is a possible D gene (5 bases). Germline lookup yields CDR1 MNHEY and CDR2 SMNVEV (reference sequence). The CDR3 runs to 16 residues. CDR3 residues: CASSSQGSGPNSPPHF. The CDR3 DNA reads as TGTGCCAGCAGTTCCCAGGGCTCTGGGCCCAATTCACCCCCCCACTTT.

A single count supports this clone. The chain recombines TRBV4-3 with TRBJ1-1, with D unresolved. Trimming pared 0 bases from V and 1 base from J, leaving 15 bases between. The CDR3 is 17 amino acids. Germline CDR1 is LGHNA and CDR2 is YSLEER. CDR3 in amino acids: CASSQDWSGKKNTEAFF. The CDR3 DNA follows: TGCGCCAGCAGCCAAGATTGGTCGGGAAAGAAGAACACTGAAGCTTTCTTT.

The chain links TRBV10-3 to TRBJ1-5; 7 positions agree with TRBD1. The V gene's germline CDR1 is ENHRY and CDR2 SYGVKD. CDR3 size: 13 residues. The V segment lost 10 bases and the J segment 5 bases; nucleotides outside the gene matches: 8. CDR3 loop: CATRDRDYQPQHF. CDR3 bases: TGTGCCACCCGAGACAGGGATTATCAGCCCCAGCATTTT.

The J gene is TRBJ1-1, the V gene TRBV2; D is undetermined. Trimming cost V 2 bases and J 1 base, with 2 bases left between them. CDR1 and CDR2 (germline): SNHLY, FYNNEI. This CDR3 contains 12 residues. CDR3 amino acids: CASSEQNTEAFF. CDR3 nucleotide sequence: TGTGCCAGCAGTGAACAGAACACTGAAGCTTTCTTT.